Following are 32 T cell receptor beta chains from one sample sequenced in a study of OX40 agonist ivuxolimab in advanced cancers. Profiling relied on immunoSEQ multiplex PCR, and the TCRdb table lists in-frame clones only, not all of them. The repertoire includes around 50,000 clones, about nine tenths of them detected once, and more than 1.5% sits in the top ten. The starting material was CD4+ or CD8+ T cells sorted from blood, obtained in a trial of the OX40 agonist ivuxolimab. All receptors come from an adult with an advanced solid tumor such as melanoma, head and neck, liver or kidney cancer.

V is TRBV11-3 and J is TRBJ2-3; 8 bases fit TRBD2. With 1 base clipped from V and 5 bases from J, the junction kept 11 bases outside the gene matches. From germline, CDR1 is SGHNT and CDR2 YENEEA. This CDR3 region has 17 residues. CDR3 sequence reads: CASSLGGSGNQRDTQYF. The DNA for the CDR3 is TGTGCCAGCAGCTTAGGAGGTAGCGGGAACCAGAGAGATACGCAGTATTTT.

The chain uses TRBV6-5 and TRBJ1-4; maybe TRBD1 (5 bases). From germline, CDR1 is MNHEY and CDR2 SVGAGI. The CDR3 is made up of 14 amino acids. Deletions cut 2 bases from V and 7 bases from J, with 11 bases between. CDR3 in DNA: TGTGCCAGCAGTTACAGGGGCACGGGTGAAAAACTGTTTTTT. Its protein product is CASSYRGTGEKLFF.

This rearrangement joins TRBV11-3 to TRBJ1-6; tentatively, D is TRBD1 (5 bases). The V end was cut by 2 bases, the J end by 0 bases, with 8 bases between. Germline V lookup: CDR1 SGHNT, CDR2 YENEEA. This CDR3 comprises 16 residues. The CDR3 loop reads CASSLYRSSYNSPLHF. DNA for the CDR3: TGTGCCAGCAGCTTATACAGGAGCTCCTATAATTCACCCCTCCACTTT.

This rearrangement joins TRBV5-1 to TRBJ2-5; D is possibly TRBD1 (6 bases). Per germline, CDR1 SGHRS and CDR2 YFSETQ. The CDR3 is 14 residues long. V shed 4 bases and J shed 3 bases, with 13 bases lying between them. The CDR3 here is CASSPTGPKETQYF. Here the CDR3 DNA reads TGCGCCAGCAGCCCTACAGGGCCCAAAGAGACCCAGTACTTC.

This clone occurred once. The rearrangement joins TRBV6-1 to TRBJ2-7; 8 bases are a match to TRBD2. This CDR3 region has 14 residues. The junction had 7 bases not matched to a gene; V was cut back by 7 bases and J by 2 bases. CDR1 MNHNS and CDR2 SASEGT come from the germline V gene. CDR3 DNA: TGTGCCAGCAAGACTGGGCGGGAGGCCTACGAGCAGTACTTC. It translates to CASKTGREAYEQYF.

The rearrangement joins TRBV6-4 to TRBJ2-7; D perhaps matches TRBD1 (6 bases). This CDR3 region has 14 residues. The germline V gene has CDR1 MRHNA and CDR2 SNTAGT. The germline V and J ends were trimmed by 9 bases and 2 bases, with 17 bases remaining between them. The CDR3 is CARGKYRAPYEQYF. Here the CDR3 DNA reads TGTGCCAGGGGGAAATACAGGGCCCCCTACGAGCAGTACTTC.

The chain links TRBV19 to TRBJ2-7; D is perhaps TRBD1 (5 bases). V gave up 0 bases and J gave up 5 bases, with 20 bases separating them. Germline V lookup: CDR1 LNHDA, CDR2 SQIVND (reference sequence). The CDR3 is 17 amino acids. CDR3 nucleotides: TGTGCCAGTAGTATAGAACCGCGCAGGGTCACCGACAACGAGCAGTACTTC. Its translation: CASSIEPRRVTDNEQYF.

This sequence joins TRBV28 and TRBJ2-7; D is unresolved. Germline V gene sequence: CDR1 MDHEN, CDR2 SYDVKM. There are 10 residues in the CDR3. Deletions cut 6 bases from V and 3 bases from J, with 3 bases between. CDR3 region: CASRGYEQYV. The CDR3 DNA reads as TGTGCCAGCAGGGGCTACGAGCAGTACGTC.

V is TRBV2 and J is TRBJ2-7; D is uncertain. This CDR3 is 11 amino acids long. Germline loops: CDR1 SNHLY, CDR2 FYNNEI. V was clipped by 4 bases and J by 5 bases, with 6 bases between them. The CDR3 region has the DNA TGTGCCAGCAGTGCAAGGGACGAGCAGTACTTC. Translating it yields CASSARDEQYF.

V gene TRBV19 combines with J gene TRBJ2-7; 9 nucleotides agree with TRBD2. This CDR3 has 13 residues. With V trimmed by 6 bases and J by 7 bases, 7 bases remained unmatched. CDR1 is LNHDA, CDR2 SQIVND, per germline (reference sequence). The CDR3 coding sequence is TGTGCCAGTAGCAGGGCGGGAGGGGATGAGCAGTACTTC. Protein sequence: CASSRAGGDEQYF.

This chain links TRBV5-1 with TRBJ1-5; D is undetermined. This CDR3 has 15 amino acids. Trimming left V 4 bases short and J 2 bases short, with 13 bases between. Looked up from germline, CDR1 is SGHRS and CDR2 is YFSETQ. This CDR3 is CASSVGYGGNQPQHF. In DNA, the CDR3 is TGCGCCAGCAGCGTCGGTTATGGAGGCAATCAGCCCCAGCATTTT.

This chain connects TRBV15 to TRBJ1-6, with D hard to call. V was trimmed by 0 bases and J by 7 bases, leaving 10 bases between them. Germline values: CDR1 LNHNV, CDR2 YYDKDF (reference sequence). This CDR3 is built from 15 residues. CDR3 DNA: TGTGCCACCAGCAGAGAGGCCGGTGCCAATTCACCCCTCCACTTT. As protein: CATSREAGANSPLHF.

V usage is TRBV27 and J usage is TRBJ1-2, with D uncertain. From germline, CDR1 is MNHEY and CDR2 SMNVEV (reference sequence). Trimming shortened V by 8 bases and J by 4 bases, and 14 bases separated the two germline ends. The CDR3 runs to 13 residues. Written as DNA, the CDR3 is TGTGCCAGCGGAGCAGGATCGAGCTATGGCTACACCTTC. It translates to CASGAGSSYGYTF.

As DNA, the CDR3 is TGTGCCAGCAGCCCCAATATGGGGACGGACTCTGGAAACACCATATATTTT. Its protein is CASSPNMGTDSGNTIYF. This chain connects TRBV7-9 to TRBJ1-3, with a weak D call TRBD1 (5 bases). The germline V gene encodes CDR1 SEHNR and CDR2 FQNEAQ (reference sequence). V was clipped by 5 bases and J by 0 bases, with 17 bases between them. The CDR3 spans 17 residues.

The chain employs TRBV6-1 and TRBJ2-5, with D tentatively TRBD1 (6 bases). CDR1 and CDR2 (germline): MNHNS, SASEGT. The CDR3 extends over 13 amino acids. Deletions cut 3 bases from V and 3 bases from J, with 8 bases between. The CDR3 here is CASSEGDKETQYF. DNA for the CDR3: TGTGCCAGCAGTGAGGGGGACAAAGAGACCCAGTACTTC.

This rearrangement joins TRBV10-3 to TRBJ2-7; D not certain. The CDR3 extends over 13 amino acids. The germline gives CDR1 ENHRY, CDR2 SYGVKD. The V gene lost 0 bases and the J gene lost 6 bases, with 9 bases spanning the gap. CDR3 in DNA: TGTGCCATCAGTGAGTCGAGAGGATTCGAGCAGTACTTC. Translating it yields CAISESRGFEQYF.

J is TRBJ2-2 and V is TRBV6-5; D possibly matches TRBD1 or TRBD2 (5 bases each). Germline V gene sequence: CDR1 MNHEY, CDR2 SVGAGI. Trimming removed 6 bases from V and 0 bases from J, with 8 bases in between. This CDR3 is built from 14 residues. The CDR3 bases are TGTGCCAGCAGAGGGACGGCGAACACCGGGGAGCTGTTTTTT. This encodes CASRGTANTGELFF.

The chain joins TRBV5-6 to TRBJ1-2; D remains unclear. The CDR3 runs to 14 residues. CDR1 SGHDT and CDR2 YYEEEE come from the germline V gene. The ends were cut back, 0 bases at V and 8 bases at J, with 14 bases in the middle. The CDR3 spells CASSLVSGRRGYTF. The CDR3 region has the DNA TGTGCCAGCAGCTTGGTAAGCGGGAGAAGAGGCTACACCTTC.

This clone turned up a few times. V and J are TRBV7-2 and TRBJ2-2; D is possibly TRBD2 (7 bases). The CDR3 contains 15 residues. Germline-derived CDR1 and CDR2 are SGHTA and FQGNSA. The V and J ends lost 4 bases and 7 bases respectively, with 16 bases between them. In nucleotides, the CDR3 is TGTGCCAGCAGCTCTCAGACAGGCGGGAGCGGGGAGCTGTTTTTT. Translation: CASSSQTGGSGELFF.

V gene TRBV5-1 combines with J gene TRBJ2-7, with 13 bases fitting TRBD2. The V gene's germline CDR1 is SGHRS and CDR2 YFSETQ. The CDR3 sequence is 18 residues long. V lost 2 bases and J lost 1; bases outside the gene matches: 9. Here the CDR3 reads CASSLYGTSGTVSYEQYF. Written as DNA, the CDR3 is TGCGCCAGCAGCTTATATGGGACTAGCGGGACTGTATCCTACGAGCAGTACTTC.

The chain recombines TRBV7-8 with TRBJ2-3, with 12 bases matching TRBD2. The germline V gene has CDR1 SGHVS and CDR2 FQNEAQ. The CDR3 consists of 17 residues. V shed 2 bases, J shed 1 base, and the junction held 4 bases outside the gene matches. The CDR3 nucleotides read TGTGCCAGCAGCTTACTAGCGGGAGGGCCGGGCACAGATACGCAGTATTTT. Residues: CASSLLAGGPGTDTQYF.

The chain uses TRBV7-2 and TRBJ2-1, with TRBD2 matching over 8 bases. The germline V gene has CDR1 SGHTA and CDR2 FQGNSA. J lost 8 bases, V lost 1 base, and 7 bases had no gene match. The CDR3 contains 15 residues. CDR3: CASSLEGTRGDEQFF. In DNA form, the CDR3 reads TGTGCCAGCAGCTTAGAAGGGACTAGGGGCGATGAGCAGTTCTTC.

This clone was seen a handful of times. In the same sample, other DNA sequences code for this CDR3. V gene TRBV5-1 combines with J gene TRBJ1-1; D is possibly TRBD1 (6 bases). The V gene lost 2 bases and the J gene lost 3 bases, with 8 bases spanning the gap. The CDR3 has 13 residues. CDR1 is SGHRS and CDR2 is YFSETQ in the germline V gene. In DNA form, the CDR3 reads TGCGCCAGCAGCTTATACAGGGACACTGAAGCTTTCTTT. Translation: CASSLYRDTEAFF.

This chain's CDR3 is CASSLEGVSYYGYTF. Here the CDR3 DNA reads TGCGCCAGCAGCCTGGAGGGGGTTAGCTACTATGGCTACACCTTC. The chain recombines TRBV5-1 with TRBJ1-2, with D maybe TRBD1 (6 bases). Between the trimmed V and J ends, which lost 4 bases and 3 bases, there was a span of 16 bases. Per germline, CDR1 SGHRS and CDR2 YFSETQ. This CDR3 is 15 amino acids long.

The CDR3 DNA reads TGTGCCAGCAGCTTCTACTTAGCGGGGGGGTTTCTCGATGAGCAGTTCTTC. The encoded protein is CASSFYLAGGFLDEQFF. V usage is TRBV5-4 and J usage is TRBJ2-1, with 11 positions matching TRBD2. The CDR3 sequence is 17 residues long. The J segment lost 8 bases and the V segment lost 2 bases, leaving 12 bases of the junction unmatched. Germline V CDR1 and CDR2: SGHNT, YYREEE (reference sequence).

This clone was detected once. V and J are TRBV21-1 and TRBJ1-3; the table's D call of TRBD1 was not tested on the DNA. TRBV21-1 is labeled a pseudogene. The CDR3 extends over 21 amino acids. The CDR3 protein is CASSKHTYRVRGKRTGNTIYF. CDR3 bases: TGTGCCAGCAGCAAGCATACTTACAGGGTTAGGGGTAAACGGACTGGAAACACCATATATTTT.

The chain uses TRBV15 and TRBJ1-2; 9 positions agree with TRBD1. This CDR3 comprises 17 residues. The junction had 6 bases not matched to a gene; V was cut back by 0 bases and J by 1 base. Germline-derived CDR1 and CDR2 are LNHNV and YYDKDF (reference sequence). CDR3 amino acids: CATSRDRGTGSNYGYTF. The CDR3 DNA follows: TGTGCCACCAGCAGAGATCGGGGGACAGGGAGTAACTATGGCTACACCTTC.

This chain uses TRBV10-3 with TRBJ1-5; D not certain. Germline V gene sequence: CDR1 ENHRY, CDR2 SYGVKD. The V and J ends lost 0 bases and 4 bases respectively, with 4 bases between them. This CDR3 has 13 residues. DNA for the CDR3: TGTGCCATCAGTGAGTCAGAGAATCAGCCCCAGCATTTT. Translation gives CAISESENQPQHF.

The chain links TRBV10-3 to TRBJ1-4, with D possibly TRBD1 on 6 matching bases. The CDR3 extends over 13 amino acids. Germline V gives CDR1 ENHRY, CDR2 SYGVKD. V lost 6 bases, J lost 4 bases, and 9 bases lay in between. CDR3 nucleotides: TGTGCCATCAGGCCAGGGGATAATGAAAAACTGTTTTTT. This sequence encodes CAIRPGDNEKLFF.

The sample holds a few counts of this clone. The V call is TRBV10-1, the J call TRBJ1-1; 7 nucleotides line up with TRBD1. V trimming: 6 bases; J trimming: 0 bases; junction bases outside the gene matches: 13. The CDR3 is 17 amino acids. CDR1 WNHNN and CDR2 SYGVQD come from the germline V gene (reference sequence). The CDR3, as DNA: TGCGCCAGCAGCTCCAGGGGGGGGAGTCGTATGAACACTGAAGCTTTCTTT. Its protein is CASSSRGGSRMNTEAFF.

DNA for the CDR3: TGCGCCAGCGGGGCGGACAGGGGGCAACAGCCCCAGCATTTT. Translation: CASGADRGQQPQHF. The rearrangement links TRBV10-2 to TRBJ1-5, with 11 bases identical to TRBD1. Per germline, CDR1 WSHSY and CDR2 SAAADI. The CDR3 consists of 14 residues. V lost 8 bases to trimming and J lost 7 bases; unmatched junction nucleotides: 7.

J is TRBJ1-3 and V is TRBV30, with TRBD1 matching 8 bases. This CDR3 region has 14 residues. Germline V lookup: CDR1 GTSNPN, CDR2 SVGIG (reference sequence). Trimming at V came to 4 bases and at J to 2 bases, leaving 4 bases not matched to a gene. The CDR3 coding sequence is TGTGCCTGGACCCTGGACAGGGCTGGAAACACCATATATTTT. Protein: CAWTLDRAGNTIYF.